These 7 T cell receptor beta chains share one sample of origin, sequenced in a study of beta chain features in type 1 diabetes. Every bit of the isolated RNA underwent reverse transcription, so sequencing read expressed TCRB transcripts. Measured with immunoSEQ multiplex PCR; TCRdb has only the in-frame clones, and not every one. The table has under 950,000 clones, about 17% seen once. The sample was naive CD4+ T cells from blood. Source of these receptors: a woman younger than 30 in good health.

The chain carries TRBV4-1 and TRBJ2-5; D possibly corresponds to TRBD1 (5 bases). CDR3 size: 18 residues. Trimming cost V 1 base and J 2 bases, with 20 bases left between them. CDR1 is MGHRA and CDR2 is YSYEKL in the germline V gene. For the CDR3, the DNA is TGCGCCAGCAGCCAAGCGTATGGGCGACAGACGCCTCAAGAGACCCAGTACTTC. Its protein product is CASSQAYGRQTPQETQYF.

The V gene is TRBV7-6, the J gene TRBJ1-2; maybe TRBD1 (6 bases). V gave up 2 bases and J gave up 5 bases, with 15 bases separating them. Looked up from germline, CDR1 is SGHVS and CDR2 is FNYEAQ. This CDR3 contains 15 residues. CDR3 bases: TGTGCCAGCAGCTTAAGTCCACAGGGCCTATATGGCTACACCTTC. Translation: CASSLSPQGLYGYTF.

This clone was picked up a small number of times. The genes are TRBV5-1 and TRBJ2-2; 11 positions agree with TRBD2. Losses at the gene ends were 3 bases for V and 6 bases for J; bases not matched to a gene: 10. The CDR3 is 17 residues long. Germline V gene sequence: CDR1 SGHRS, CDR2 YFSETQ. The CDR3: CASSWTLTSGISGELFF. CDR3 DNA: TGCGCCAGCAGCTGGACCCTGACTAGCGGGATATCCGGGGAGCTGTTTTTT.

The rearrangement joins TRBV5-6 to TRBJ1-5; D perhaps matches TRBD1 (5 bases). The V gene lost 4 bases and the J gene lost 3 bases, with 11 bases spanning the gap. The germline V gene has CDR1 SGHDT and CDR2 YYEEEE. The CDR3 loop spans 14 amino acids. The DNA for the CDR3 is TGTGCCAGCAGCGGTAACAGGATCAATCAGCCCCAGCATTTT. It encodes CASSGNRINQPQHF.

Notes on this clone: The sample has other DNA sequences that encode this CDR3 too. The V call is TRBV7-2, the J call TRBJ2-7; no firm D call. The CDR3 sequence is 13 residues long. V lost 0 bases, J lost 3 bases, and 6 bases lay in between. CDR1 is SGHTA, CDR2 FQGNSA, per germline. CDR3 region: CASSLAASYEQYF. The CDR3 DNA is TGTGCCAGCAGCTTAGCCGCTAGCTACGAGCAGTACTTC.

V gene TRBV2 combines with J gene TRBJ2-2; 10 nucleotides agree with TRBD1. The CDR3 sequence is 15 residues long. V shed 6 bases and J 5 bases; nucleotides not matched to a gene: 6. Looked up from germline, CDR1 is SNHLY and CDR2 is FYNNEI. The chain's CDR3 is CASSATGGATGELFF. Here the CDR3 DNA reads TGTGCCAGCAGCGCGACAGGGGGCGCGACCGGGGAGCTGTTTTTT.

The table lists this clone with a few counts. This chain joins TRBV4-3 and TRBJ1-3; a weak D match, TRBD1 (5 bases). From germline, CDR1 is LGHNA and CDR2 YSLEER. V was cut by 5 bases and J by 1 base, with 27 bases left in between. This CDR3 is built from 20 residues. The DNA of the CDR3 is TGCGCCAGCAGCGTCCACGGGGACCTATTCGGGGACCCATCTGGAAACACCATATATTTT. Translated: CASSVHGDLFGDPSGNTIYF.